What follows is one T cell receptor (beta chain) and its context. Its matching antigen is unknown. The CDR3 sequence is 16 residues long. The germline V gene encodes CDR1 SGDLS and CDR2 YYNGEE. J lost 7 bases, V lost 0 bases, and 9 bases had no gene match. Sequencing was performed with immunoSEQ multiplex PCR; in TCRdb, only in-frame clones are kept and a portion is missing. The repertoire consists of about 80,000 clones, with around 85% occurring once and the leading ten covering under 2.5%. The sample originates from a study of OX40 agonist ivuxolimab in advanced cancers. Study-wide results and limits: Part of the nonresponder group also had normalized T-cell clonal expansion that was low. On average, CD8+ T cells had more expanded clones than CD4+. Clonal expansion by week 6 occurred in CD4+ and CD8+ blood T cells (at 0.1 to 3.0 mg/kg).

Blood got drawn at baseline, again on cycle 4 day 1, and then on cycle 7 day 1. The receptor comes from an adult with an advanced solid tumor such as melanoma, head and neck, liver or kidney cancer. The sequencing used CD4+ or CD8+ T cells sorted from blood, collected in a trial of the OX40 agonist ivuxolimab. The chain carries TRBV9 and TRBJ2-1; 8 nucleotides line up with TRBD2. CDR3 coding DNA: TGTGCCAGCAGCGTAGTCGGTAGCGGGACGGGGAATGAGCAGTTCTTC. Amino acids: CASSVVGSGTGNEQFF.